What follows is one TCR beta chain and its context. This clonotype came up many times. Its antigen has not been determined. No base-level quality is on record; no much larger clone is a single base apart. According to the study, the label for this sample's treatment or condition signals: live attenuated yellow fever vaccine strain. PBMCs were isolated from peripheral blood using a standard Ficoll-Paque protocol. Dynabeads CD4 and CD8 positive selection kits were used to isolate the CD4 and CD8 T-cell fractions. TriZol was used to extract RNA from bulk PBMCs, from CD4 and CD8 fractions, and from dextramer-positive and dextramer-negative fractions. V drops 2 bases and J drops 8 bases, leaving 10 bases in between. The CDR3 sequence holds 13 residues, the cysteine and phenylalanine included. The retained sequence is limited to the CDR3, 39 bases, with the frame set at the first base. For CDR1 and CDR2, the germline V gene lists MNHEY and SVGAGI.

The sample is drawn from a study of T cells after yellow fever vaccination (dated 2019 in TCRdb). In the study overall: The SMART-Seq v4 Ultra Low Input RNA kit was used to prepare libraries from fractions with low cell numbers. The cohort comprised two healthy male donors, one aged 18 to 30 and one aged 30 to 40 years. To track T-cell clones before and after primary and booster YFV17D yellow fever vaccination, bulk TCR alpha and beta repertoires were sequenced longitudinally. Blood samples were taken at several timepoints before and after primary and secondary immunization, and bulk PBMC replicates and cell subsets were isolated.

General study outcomes and caveats: Most clones expanded after primary vaccination (almost 98% of CD4 and roughly 88% of CD8) were re-detected after the booster, suggesting that broad memory maintenance occurred. A small share of clonotypes was detected in both CD4 and CD8 compartments, with the overlap likely arising from convergent recombination. The secondary T-cell response was weaker than the primary response but faster, peaking on day 5 instead of day 15. Only a couple of donors were included in the study, so the extent to which the findings can be generalized is limited. Computational filtering was required because FACS-sorted repertoires could contain abundant contaminating clonotypes from the bulk population.

TCR cDNA was made using 5'RACE template switching, a step that added a universal primer site and unique molecular identifiers. Priming of cDNA synthesis was performed from both the TCR alpha and TCR beta constant segments. Library amplification involved two PCR steps, and the second step added sample barcodes and sequencing adapters. Libraries were sequenced on Illumina HiSeq 2500 (2x100 bp) or NovaSeq (2x150 bp). Per the authors' processing: Reads were demultiplexed and collapsed into UMI consensus sequences with MIGEC, and V(D)J alignment was performed with MiXCR. Vaccine-responding clonotypes were identified with edgeR using replicate PBMC samples, with FDR below 0.01 and a log2 fold change above 5 up to day 15 being required. Each bulk clonotype received a CD4 or CD8 identity based on whether the sequenced CD4 or CD8 repertoire contained that clonotype at higher abundance. TCRdb passed the public sequencing reads through fastp at Q25 and MiXCR, retaining productive beta sequences. Every CDR3 protein is listed once, alongside the most common genes and DNA of its rows. It is TCRdb's table, rather than the study itself, that gives the V and J calls and clone size. The sample includes 50,000 to 75,000 distinct CDR3 sequences, with around 6.9% observed a single time. Roughly 40% of the sample rests with the top ten.

Material: CD8+ T cells sorted from PBMCs, obtained on the day of the first yellow fever vaccination. This chain joins TRBV6-5 to TRBJ2-1; a tentative D match to TRBD1 spans 5 bases. This TCR derives from a man aged 18 to 29 who received the YFV17D yellow fever vaccine. The CDR3 is CASSYGQGYEQFF. At the DNA level, the sequence is TGTGCCAGCAGTTACGGGCAGGGCTATGAGCAGTTCTTC.